The 17 T cell receptor beta chains listed next were all sequenced from one sample in a study of T-cell reconstitution after alpha-beta-depleted transplantation in children. The TCRbeta library was prepared with unique molecular identifiers. TCRdb reprocessed the PCR reads via MiXCR and lists one record per CDR3 protein. The sample has 65,000 to 85,000 distinct CDR3 sequences; roughly a tenth are singletons. The input for sequencing was PBMCs, taken before TCRalphabeta/CD19-depleted stem cell transplant. All receptors derive from a boy under 18 with acute myeloid leukemia, due to receive a stem cell transplant.

This clonotype was counted at least ten times. The chain employs TRBV15 and TRBJ2-1; 9 nucleotides match TRBD2. V was clipped by 3 bases and J by 2 bases; unmatched bases: 8. This CDR3 spans 17 amino acids. The germline gives CDR1 LNHNV, CDR2 YYDKDF (reference sequence). DNA for the CDR3: TGTGCCACCAGCAGTAGGGCGGGAGGGGGAACCTACAATGAGCAGTTCTTC. Encoded protein: CATSSRAGGGTYNEQFF.

This clonotype was seen repeatedly, ten times or more. The chain joins TRBV15 to TRBJ2-7; 11 bases line up with TRBD2. Germline loops: CDR1 LNHNV, CDR2 YYDKDF (reference sequence). V was pared by 3 bases and J by 3 bases, with 1 base of the junction left unmatched. The CDR3 runs to 14 residues. CDR3 DNA: TGTGCCACCAGCAGGACTAGCGGGAACTACGAGCAGTACTTC. It specifies CATSRTSGNYEQYF. Filled out from reference TRBV15 and TRBJ2-7, the complete variable domain reads DAMVIQNPRYQVTQFGKPVTLSCSQTLNHNVMYWYQQKSSQAPKLLFHYYDKDFNNEADTPDNFQSRRPNTSFCFLDIRSPGLGDTAMYLCATSRTSGNYEQYFGPGTRLTVT.

This clonotype was recorded at least ten times. The chain couples TRBV3-1 to TRBJ2-7, with 7 bases aligning to TRBD1. The germline CDR1 and CDR2 sequences are LGHDT and YNNKEL (reference sequence). The CDR3 has 16 amino acids. The ends lost 2 bases at V and 1 base at J; junction bases unmatched: 8. The CDR3 region has the DNA TGTGCCAGCAGCCAATGCCGGGACAGATCTTCCTACGAGCAGTACGTC. Its protein product is CASSQCRDRSSYEQYV.

Many counts were recorded for this clonotype. The gene calls are TRBV27 and TRBJ2-3; 8 bases match TRBD1. The CDR3 is 12 residues long. CDR1 is MNHEY and CDR2 is SMNVEV in the germline V gene (reference sequence). The V gene end was trimmed by 6 bases and the J gene end by 8 bases; junction bases not matched to a gene: 4. The CDR3 loop reads CASRQGDRTQYF. CDR3 sequence (DNA): TGTGCCAGCAGACAGGGGGACCGTACGCAGTATTTT.

This clonotype showed up just a few times. The rearrangement joins TRBV7-2 to TRBJ2-1; a possible D gene is TRBD1 (5 bases). Per germline, CDR1 SGHTA and CDR2 FQGNSA. Trimming took 5 bases from V and 0 from J, leaving 11 bases between them. CDR3 length equals 15 residues. CDR3 residues: CASSRQSVSYNEQFF. In DNA, the CDR3 is TGTGCCAGCAGCCGACAGTCAGTCTCCTACAATGAGCAGTTCTTC.

This clonotype was recorded at least ten times. The V and J genes are TRBV11-3 and TRBJ2-6; 7 bases map to TRBD1. Trimming took 1 base from V and 0 from J; bases not matched to a gene: 9. The CDR3 consists of 19 residues. Germline V gene lookup returns CDR1 SGHNT and CDR2 YENEEA. This CDR3 is CASSLVSGQLRSGANVLTF. The CDR3 region has the DNA TGTGCCAGCAGCTTAGTTTCGGGACAGCTTCGCTCTGGGGCCAACGTCCTGACTTTC.

This clonotype has at least ten counts. This chain links TRBV20-1 with TRBJ2-5; either TRBD1 or TRBD2 may supply D (5 bases each). Germline loops: CDR1 DFQATT, CDR2 SNEGSKA (reference sequence). Deletions cut 3 bases from V and 5 bases from J, with 16 bases between. The CDR3 length is 14 residues. In nucleotides, the CDR3 is TGCAGTGCTAGTCTTCTGGGACCGCGGGAGACCCAGTACTTC. It yields the protein CSASLLGPRETQYF.

This clonotype has at least ten counts. The genes are TRBV12-5 and TRBJ1-2; possible D gene TRBD1, 6 bases. Germline-derived CDR1 and CDR2 are LGHNT and FRNRAP. Trimming took 4 bases from V and 8 from J, leaving 17 bases between them. The CDR3 covers 14 residues. CDR3 sequence (DNA): TGTGCTAGTGGTTACGTAGGACAGTTTCGAGGCTACACCTTC. This codes for CASGYVGQFRGYTF.

This clonotype was detected many times. V and J are TRBV27 and TRBJ2-3, with 7 bases matching TRBD2. Germline V gene lookup returns CDR1 MNHEY and CDR2 SMNVEV (reference sequence). The CDR3 contains 13 residues. With V trimmed by 5 bases and J by 8 bases, 7 bases remained unmatched. CDR3 in DNA: TGTGCCAGCAGTATCCAAGCGGGATCTACGCAGTATTTT. Translating gives CASSIQAGSTQYF.

This sequence joins TRBV20-1 and TRBJ2-3; TRBD2 aligns across 9 bases. This CDR3 contains 16 residues. Germline V CDR1 and CDR2: DFQATT, SNEGSKA (reference sequence). Germline trimming cut 8 bases from V and 3 bases from J; bases unmatched to any gene: 15. CDR3 coding DNA: TGCAGTACCATACCGGTCTCGGGACTAGCTACAGATACGCAGTATTTT. It yields the protein CSTIPVSGLATDTQYF.

The V and J genes are TRBV11-3 and TRBJ2-7, with D tentatively TRBD1 (5 bases). CDR1 is SGHNT, CDR2 YENEEA, per germline. V was clipped by 1 base and J by 1 base, with 8 bases between them. CDR3 length: 14 amino acids. The CDR3 here is CASSLGAGSYEQYF. The CDR3, as DNA: TGTGCCAGCAGCTTAGGGGCAGGGTCCTACGAGCAGTACTTC. Complete variable domain (other parts from reference TRBV11-3 and TRBJ2-7): EAGVVQSPRYKIIEKKQPVAFWCNPISGHNTLYWYLQNLGQGPELLIRYENEEAVDDSQLPKDRFSAERLKGVDSTLKIQPAELGDSAVYLCASSLGAGSYEQYFGPGTRLTVT.

This clonotype was recorded many times. This CDR3 reads CASSLTGPIPYGYTF. The CDR3 region has the DNA TGTGCCAGCAGTTTAACAGGACCGATCCCCTATGGCTACACCTTC. The chain couples TRBV28 to TRBJ1-2, with D perhaps matching TRBD1 (5 bases). CDR1 and CDR2 (germline): MDHEN, SYDVKM. Deletions cut 2 bases from V and 4 bases from J, with 14 bases between. The CDR3 covers 15 residues.

This clonotype has at least ten counts. This chain joins TRBV5-1 and TRBJ2-4, with TRBD2 as a possible D gene (6 bases). Germline V gene lookup returns CDR1 SGHRS and CDR2 YFSETQ. This CDR3 contains 15 residues. The V gene lost 3 bases and the J gene lost 1 base, with 11 bases spanning the gap. The CDR3, as DNA: TGCGCCAGCAGCTCCGGAGGGGTTGCCAAAAACATTCAGTACTTC. This translates into CASSSGGVAKNIQYF.

This clonotype was observed at least ten times. The chain links TRBV7-8 to TRBJ1-1; 9 bases map to TRBD1. The germline gives CDR1 SGHVS, CDR2 FQNEAQ. Trimming removed 5 bases from V and 0 bases from J; junction bases left unmatched: 7. The CDR3 is 16 amino acids. The CDR3 coding sequence is TGTGCCAGCAGCCCTCGGACAGGGGTGTTGAACACTGAAGCTTTCTTT. Translation: CASSPRTGVLNTEAFF.

This clonotype has a count of ten or more. This chain joins TRBV29-1 and TRBJ2-3; D remains ambiguous. The CDR3 is 13 residues long. The V gene lost 7 bases and the J gene lost 2 bases, with 13 bases spanning the gap. Germline V lookup: CDR1 SQVTM, CDR2 ANQGSEA. Here the CDR3 reads CSDRPGNTDTQYF. The CDR3 DNA reads TGCAGCGACCGACCAGGAAACACAGATACGCAGTATTTT.

Many counts were recorded for this clonotype. The genes are TRBV7-2 and TRBJ2-3, with a possible D match to TRBD1 (5 bases). Trimming left V 2 bases short and J 4 bases short, with 13 bases between. The CDR3 covers 15 residues. Germline assignment: CDR1 SGHTA and CDR2 FQGNSA. The CDR3 sequence: CASSLTPGSADTQYF. The CDR3 DNA is TGTGCCAGCAGCTTAACGCCAGGGTCGGCAGATACGCAGTATTTT.

There are many counts of this clonotype. The chain carries TRBV7-8 and TRBJ2-5; 8 bases map to TRBD2. V was clipped by 0 bases and J by 5 bases; unmatched bases: 8. Germline V CDR1 and CDR2: SGHVS, FQNEAQ. CDR3 length: 16 residues. Here the CDR3 DNA reads TGTGCCAGCAGCTTAGCCACCGGGGGGGCAGGGGAGACCCAGTACTTC. It codes for CASSLATGGAGETQYF.